These 10 T cell receptor beta chains were sequenced from one sample in a study of blood T cell repertoires in COVID-19. Profiled with immunoSEQ multiplex PCR; TCRdb holds only in-frame clones, not every one. The sample shows 200,000 to 250,000 clones, roughly 85% of them seen only once. Material: PBMCs or T cells enriched from blood (not recorded which). These TCRs come from a woman between 50 and 59 years old who had been exposed to COVID-19.

The rearrangement uses TRBV6-5 and TRBJ1-5, with D possibly TRBD1 on 5 matching bases. The CDR3 runs 15 residues. V lost 8 bases and J lost 0, with 14 bases in between. Germline CDR1 MNHEY, CDR2 SVGAGI. The CDR3 spells CASGETGNSNQPQHF. CDR3 DNA sequence: TGTGCCAGCGGAGAAACAGGAAATAGCAATCAGCCCCAGCATTTT.

The gene calls are TRBV19 and TRBJ2-1; D may be TRBD2 (6 bases). The CDR3 runs to 16 residues. CDR1 and CDR2 from the germline V gene are LNHDA and SQIVND (reference sequence). Deletions cut 4 bases from V and 7 bases from J, with 20 bases between. For the CDR3, the DNA is TGTGCCAGTAGTACCTATAGCGGCCGCCAAAATAATGAGCAGTTCTTC. As protein: CASSTYSGRQNNEQFF.

The chain joins TRBV27 to TRBJ1-2; 8 positions agree with TRBD1. The CDR3 contains 14 residues. The germline gives CDR1 MNHEY, CDR2 SMNVEV (reference sequence). V trimming: 1 base; J trimming: 10 bases; junction bases outside the gene matches: 8. In DNA, the CDR3 is TGTGCCAGCAGTTTATACCAGGGACAGGCCACCTACACCTTC. Amino acid sequence: CASSLYQGQATYTF.

This chain uses TRBV10-3 with TRBJ1-4; the D gene is possibly TRBD1 (5 bases). The CDR3 extends over 14 amino acids. Deletions cut 8 bases from V and 7 bases from J, with 17 bases between. CDR1 ENHRY and CDR2 SYGVKD come from the germline V gene. The chain's CDR3 is CAIAYSPGGEKLFF. The CDR3 DNA reads as TGTGCCATCGCCTACAGCCCCGGGGGTGAAAAACTGTTTTTT.

The gene calls are TRBV20-1 and TRBJ2-3; the match to TRBD2 covers 7 bases. The CDR3 has 15 amino acids. The V gene end was trimmed by 3 bases and the J gene end by 0 bases; junction bases not matched to a gene: 6. CDR1 is DFQATT and CDR2 is SNEGSKA in the germline V gene (reference sequence). This chain's CDR3 is CSASGLADSTDTQYF. The CDR3 nucleotides read TGCAGTGCTAGTGGTCTAGCGGATAGCACAGATACGCAGTATTTT.

V gene TRBV29-1 combines with J gene TRBJ1-2; TRBD1 might be the D (5 bases). The CDR3 is made up of 14 amino acids. Trimming cost V 4 bases and J 4 bases, with 16 bases left between them. Germline CDR1 SQVTM, CDR2 ANQGSEA. The CDR3 loop is CSVASVRGLYGYTF. The CDR3 nucleotides are TGCAGCGTTGCGAGCGTTAGGGGACTCTATGGCTACACCTTC.

The chain employs TRBV18 and TRBJ2-7; maybe TRBD1 (5 bases). Germline loops: CDR1 KGHSH, CDR2 LQKENI. This CDR3 comprises 13 residues. V gave up 4 bases and J gave up 5 bases, with 12 bases separating them. The CDR3 DNA follows: TGTGCCAGCTCACAAAACAGGTTTGACGAGCAGTACTTC. It encodes CASSQNRFDEQYF.

This chain links TRBV11-2 with TRBJ2-7; TRBD2 might be the D (6 bases). Germline CDR1 is SGHAT and CDR2 is FQNNGV. The V end lost 6 bases, the J end lost 3 bases, and 18 bases lay between the germline ends. This CDR3 is built from 15 residues. The CDR3 region is CASRIAGTGGYEQYF. The CDR3 coding sequence is TGTGCCAGCAGAATCGCCGGGACTGGGGGCTACGAGCAGTACTTC. Full variable domain (rest looked up from reference TRBV11-2 and TRBJ2-7): EAGVAQSPRYKIIEKRQSVAFWCNPISGHATLYWYQQILGQGPKLLIQFQNNGVVDDSQLPKDRFSAERLKGVDSTLKIQPAKLEDSAVYLCASRIAGTGGYEQYFGPGTRLTVT.

This chain uses TRBV7-8 with TRBJ2-7; weak D call: TRBD1 (7 bases). This CDR3 comprises 16 residues. The germline V and J ends were trimmed by 4 bases and 2 bases, with 18 bases remaining between them. The V gene's germline CDR1 is SGHVS and CDR2 FQNEAQ. The DNA of the CDR3 is TGTGCCAGCAGCTCCCGGAGGGGGCAGGTGGCCTACGAGCAGTACTTC. Residues: CASSSRRGQVAYEQYF. Filled out from reference TRBV7-8 and TRBJ2-7, the complete variable domain reads GAGVSQSPRYKVAKRGQDVALRCDPISGHVSLFWYQQALGQGPEFLTYFQNEAQLDKSGLPSDRFFAERPEGSVSTLKIQRTQQEDSAVYLCASSSRRGQVAYEQYFGPGTRLTVT.

V usage is TRBV6-2 or TRBV6-3 and J usage is TRBJ2-5, with D perhaps TRBD2 (7 bases). The V end was cut by 0 bases, the J end by 2 bases, with 22 bases between. Germline lookup yields CDR1 MNHEY and CDR2 SVGEGT. This CDR3 spans 19 amino acids. The CDR3 nucleotides read TGTGCCAGCAGTTACTCGTCCCGCGGGGGCGCGGGATCACAAGAGACCCAGTACTTC. It encodes CASSYSSRGGAGSQETQYF.